Here is one TCR beta chain with its context. Its matching antigen is unknown. This sample was taken from a study of T cell responses to AZD1222 COVID-19 vaccine. Profiling relied on immunoSEQ multiplex PCR, and the TCRdb table lists in-frame clones only, not all of them. The repertoire holds about 150,000 clones, with 90% to 95% as singletons. Study-wide results and caveats: Of the AZD1222 recipients, only five to seven were seropositive at baseline. Mostly white British, mostly female donors; authors suggested clonal diversity may be underestimated.

The sequenced sample was peripheral blood, obtained 28 days after the second AZD1222 dose. The source is an adult who received the AZD1222 COVID-19 vaccine.

CDR3 in DNA: TGCAGTGCTAGTTTCCGGACTCTCTCCTACAATGAGCAGTTCTTC. This sequence encodes CSASFRTLSYNEQFF. The V gene is TRBV20-1, the J gene TRBJ2-1; D possibly corresponds to TRBD2 (5 bases). The V end was cut by 3 bases, the J end by 0 bases, with 12 bases between. Germline values: CDR1 DFQATT, CDR2 SNEGSKA (reference sequence). The CDR3 runs 15 residues.